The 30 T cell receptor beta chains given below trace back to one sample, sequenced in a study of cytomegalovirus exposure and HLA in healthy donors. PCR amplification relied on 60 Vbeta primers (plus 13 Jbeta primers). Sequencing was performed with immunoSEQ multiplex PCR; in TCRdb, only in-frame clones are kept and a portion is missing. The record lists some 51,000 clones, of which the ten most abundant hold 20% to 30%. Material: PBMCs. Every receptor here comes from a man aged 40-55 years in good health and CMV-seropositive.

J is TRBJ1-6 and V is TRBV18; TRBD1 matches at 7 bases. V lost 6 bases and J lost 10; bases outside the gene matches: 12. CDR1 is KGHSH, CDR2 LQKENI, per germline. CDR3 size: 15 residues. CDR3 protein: CASSLHGTVSSPLHF. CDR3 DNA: TGTGCCAGCTCGCTCCACGGGACAGTAAGCTCACCCCTCCACTTT.

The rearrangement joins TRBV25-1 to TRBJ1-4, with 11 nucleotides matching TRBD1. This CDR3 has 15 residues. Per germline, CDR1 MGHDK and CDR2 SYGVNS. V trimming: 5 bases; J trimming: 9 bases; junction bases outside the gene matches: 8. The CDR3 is CASSSGTGGRKKLFF. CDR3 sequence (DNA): TGTGCCAGCAGTTCCGGGACAGGGGGAAGAAAAAAACTGTTTTTT.

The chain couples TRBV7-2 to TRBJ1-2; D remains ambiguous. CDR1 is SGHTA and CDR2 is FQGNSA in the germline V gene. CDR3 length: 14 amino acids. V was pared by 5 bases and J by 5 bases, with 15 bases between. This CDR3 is CASSVLGSNYGYTF. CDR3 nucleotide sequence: TGTGCCAGCAGCGTCCTAGGGAGTAATTATGGCTACACCTTC.

In DNA, the CDR3 is TGTGCCAGCACCACCGGGGGTATTGGTGGGGCCAACGTCCTGACTTTC. Translated, it gives CASTTGGIGGANVLTF. The V and J genes are TRBV6-6 and TRBJ2-6, with a tentative D call TRBD2 (6 bases). The CDR3 totals 16 residues. V dropped 7 bases and J dropped 3 bases, with 16 bases sitting between them. Germline V CDR1 and CDR2: MNHNY, SVGAGI (reference sequence).

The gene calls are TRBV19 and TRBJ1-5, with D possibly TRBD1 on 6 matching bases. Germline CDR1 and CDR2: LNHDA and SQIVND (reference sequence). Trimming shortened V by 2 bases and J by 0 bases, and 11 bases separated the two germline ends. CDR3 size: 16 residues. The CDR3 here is CASSIWAGDSNQPQHF. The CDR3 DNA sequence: TGTGCCAGTAGTATATGGGCAGGGGATAGCAATCAGCCCCAGCATTTT.

The CDR3: CASSPTRDSDYYGYTF. CDR3 DNA sequence: TGTGCCAGCAGTCCAACCCGGGACAGTGATTACTATGGCTACACCTTC. This chain connects TRBV28 to TRBJ1-2; the match to TRBD1 covers 7 bases. After removal of 5 bases from V and 3 bases from J, the junction contained 12 bases not matched to a gene. Germline loops: CDR1 MDHEN, CDR2 SYDVKM. There are 16 residues in the CDR3.

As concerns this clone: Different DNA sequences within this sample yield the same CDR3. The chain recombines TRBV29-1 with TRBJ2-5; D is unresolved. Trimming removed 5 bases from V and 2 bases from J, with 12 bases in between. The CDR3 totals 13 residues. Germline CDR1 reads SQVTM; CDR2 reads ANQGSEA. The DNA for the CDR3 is TGCAGCGTTCCCTTCACCAGTCAAGAGACCCAGTACTTC. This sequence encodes CSVPFTSQETQYF.

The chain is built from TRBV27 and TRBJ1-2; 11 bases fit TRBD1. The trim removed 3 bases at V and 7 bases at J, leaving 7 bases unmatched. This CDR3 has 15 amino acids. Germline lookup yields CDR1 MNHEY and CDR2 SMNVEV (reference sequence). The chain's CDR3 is CASSFRRTGGSGYTF. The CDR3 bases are TGTGCCAGCAGTTTCCGCCGGACAGGGGGCTCTGGCTACACCTTC.

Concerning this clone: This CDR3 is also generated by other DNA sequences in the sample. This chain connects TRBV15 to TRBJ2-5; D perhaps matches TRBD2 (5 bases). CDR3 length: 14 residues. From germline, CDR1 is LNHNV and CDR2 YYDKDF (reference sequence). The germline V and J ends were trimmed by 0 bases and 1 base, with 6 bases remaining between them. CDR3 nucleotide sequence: TGTGCCACCAGCAGAGATCGGGGCCAAGAGACCCAGTACTTC. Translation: CATSRDRGQETQYF.

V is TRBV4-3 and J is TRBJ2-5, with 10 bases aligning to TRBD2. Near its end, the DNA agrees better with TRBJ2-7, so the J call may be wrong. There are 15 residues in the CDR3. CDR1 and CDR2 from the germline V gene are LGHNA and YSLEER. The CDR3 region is CASSHVAGGLYEQYF. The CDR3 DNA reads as TGCGCCAGCAGCCATGTAGCGGGGGGCCTATACGAGCAGTACTTC.

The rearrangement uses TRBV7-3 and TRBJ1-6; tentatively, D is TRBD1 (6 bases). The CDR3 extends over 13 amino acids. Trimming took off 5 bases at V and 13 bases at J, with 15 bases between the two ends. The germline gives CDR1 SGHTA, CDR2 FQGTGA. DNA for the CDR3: TGTGCCAGCAGCCTGGGGGCTCTTAGGCCCCTCCACTTT. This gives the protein CASSLGALRPLHF.

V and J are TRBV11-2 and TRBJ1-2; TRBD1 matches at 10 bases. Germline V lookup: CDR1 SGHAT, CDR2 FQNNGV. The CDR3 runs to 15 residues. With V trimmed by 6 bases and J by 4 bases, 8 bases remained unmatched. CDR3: CASRSPGQGIYGYTF. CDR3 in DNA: TGTGCCAGCAGGTCCCCGGGACAGGGGATCTATGGCTACACCTTC.

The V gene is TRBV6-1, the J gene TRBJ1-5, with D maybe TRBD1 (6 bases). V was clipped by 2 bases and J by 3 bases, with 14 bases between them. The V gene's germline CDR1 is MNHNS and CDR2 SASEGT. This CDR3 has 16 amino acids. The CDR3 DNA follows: TGTGCCAGCAGTGAAACGCCGGGACACCACAATCAGCCCCAGCATTTT. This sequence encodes CASSETPGHHNQPQHF.

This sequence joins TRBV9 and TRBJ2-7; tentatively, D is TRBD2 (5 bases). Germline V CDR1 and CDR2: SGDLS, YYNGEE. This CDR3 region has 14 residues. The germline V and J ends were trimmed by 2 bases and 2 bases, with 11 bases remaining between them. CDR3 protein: CASSVGDTTYEQYF. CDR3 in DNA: TGTGCCAGCAGCGTGGGAGACACCACCTACGAGCAGTACTTC.

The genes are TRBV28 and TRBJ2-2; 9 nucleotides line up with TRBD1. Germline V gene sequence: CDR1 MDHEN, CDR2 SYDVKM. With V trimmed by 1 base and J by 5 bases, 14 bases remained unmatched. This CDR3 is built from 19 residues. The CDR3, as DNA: TGTGCCAGCAGTTTATCCGGCCCCCGGGACAGGGTCCTAACCGGGGAGCTGTTTTTT. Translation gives CASSLSGPRDRVLTGELFF.

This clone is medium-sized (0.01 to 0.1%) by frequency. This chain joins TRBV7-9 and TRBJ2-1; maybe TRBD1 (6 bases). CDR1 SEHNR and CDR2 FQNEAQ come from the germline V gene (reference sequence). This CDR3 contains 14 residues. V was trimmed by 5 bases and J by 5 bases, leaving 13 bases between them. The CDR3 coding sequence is TGTGCCAGCAGCGAACTACGGGACAACAATGAGCAGTTCTTC. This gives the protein CASSELRDNNEQFF. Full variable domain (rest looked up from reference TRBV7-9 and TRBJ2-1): DTGVSQNPRHKITKRGQNVTFRCDPISEHNRLYWYRQTLGQGPEFLTYFQNEAQLEKSRLLSDRFSAERPKGSFSTLEIQRTEQGDSAMYLCASSELRDNNEQFFGPGTRLTVL.

DNA for the CDR3: TGTGCCAGCAGCTCTTTAGTCGACACCGGGGAGCTGTTTTTT. It yields the protein CASSSLVDTGELFF. V is TRBV7-3 and J is TRBJ2-2; no reliable D call. V lost 4 bases and J lost 3, with 9 bases in between. Germline CDR1 and CDR2: SGHTA and FQGTGA. This CDR3 has 14 amino acids.

The CDR3 loop reads CASRARGVGANVLTF. The DNA of the CDR3 is TGTGCCAGCAGGGCCCGGGGGGTTGGGGCCAACGTCCTGACTTTC. The chain has TRBV6-1 and TRBJ2-6, with TRBD2 matching 7 bases. Losses at the gene ends were 6 bases for V and 3 bases for J; bases not matched to a gene: 5. The germline V gene encodes CDR1 MNHNS and CDR2 SASEGT. This CDR3 has 15 residues.

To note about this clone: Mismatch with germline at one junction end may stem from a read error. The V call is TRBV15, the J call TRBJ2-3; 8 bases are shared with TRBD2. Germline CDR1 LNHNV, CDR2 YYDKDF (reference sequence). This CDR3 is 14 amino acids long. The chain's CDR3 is CATGRSGGPGTQYF. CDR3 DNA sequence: TGTGCCACCGGCAGATCGGGGGGGCCGGGTACGCAGTATTTT.

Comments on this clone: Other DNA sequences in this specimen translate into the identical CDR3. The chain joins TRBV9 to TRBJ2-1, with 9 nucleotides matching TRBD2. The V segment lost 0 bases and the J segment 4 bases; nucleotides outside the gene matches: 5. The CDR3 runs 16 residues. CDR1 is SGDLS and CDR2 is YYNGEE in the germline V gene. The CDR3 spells CASSVEGRGGYNEQFF. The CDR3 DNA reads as TGTGCCAGCAGCGTAGAAGGGCGGGGGGGGTACAATGAGCAGTTCTTC.

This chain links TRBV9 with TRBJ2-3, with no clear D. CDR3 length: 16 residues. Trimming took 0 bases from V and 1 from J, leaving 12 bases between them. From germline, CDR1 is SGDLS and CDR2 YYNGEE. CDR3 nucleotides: TGTGCCAGCAGCGTAGGAGGTAACCCCGGCACAGATACGCAGTATTTT. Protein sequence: CASSVGGNPGTDTQYF.

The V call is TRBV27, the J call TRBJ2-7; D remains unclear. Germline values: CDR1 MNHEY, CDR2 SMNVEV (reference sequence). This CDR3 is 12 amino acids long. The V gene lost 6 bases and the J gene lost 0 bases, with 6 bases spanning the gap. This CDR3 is CASRANSYEQYF. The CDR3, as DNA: TGTGCCAGCAGAGCTAACTCCTACGAGCAGTACTTC.

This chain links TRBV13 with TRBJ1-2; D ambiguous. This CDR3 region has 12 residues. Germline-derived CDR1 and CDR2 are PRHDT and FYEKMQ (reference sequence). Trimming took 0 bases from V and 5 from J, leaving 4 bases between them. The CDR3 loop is CASSLGVYGYTF. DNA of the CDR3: TGTGCCAGCAGCTTAGGCGTATATGGCTACACCTTC.

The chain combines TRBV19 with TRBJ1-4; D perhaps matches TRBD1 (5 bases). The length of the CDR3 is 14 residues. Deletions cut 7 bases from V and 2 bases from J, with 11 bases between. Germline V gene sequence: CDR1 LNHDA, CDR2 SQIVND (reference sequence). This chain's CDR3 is CASKTRATNEKLFF. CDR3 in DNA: TGTGCCAGTAAAACCAGGGCGACTAATGAAAAACTGTTTTTT.

The CDR3 DNA reads as TGTGCCAGCCGGGCAGGGGGCTACGAGCAGTACTTC. Amino acids: CASRAGGYEQYF. V is TRBV28 and J is TRBJ2-7; 7 nucleotides agree with TRBD1. This CDR3 comprises 12 residues. Germline V gene lookup returns CDR1 MDHEN and CDR2 SYDVKM. V was clipped by 8 bases and J by 3 bases; unmatched bases: 4. Combining the CDR3 with reference TRBV28 and TRBJ2-7 gives the whole variable domain DVKVTQSSRYLVKRTGEKVFLECVQDMDHENMFWYRQDPGLGLRLIYFSYDVKMKEKGDIPEGYSVSREKKERFSLILESASTNQTSMYLCASRAGGYEQYFGPGTRLTVT.

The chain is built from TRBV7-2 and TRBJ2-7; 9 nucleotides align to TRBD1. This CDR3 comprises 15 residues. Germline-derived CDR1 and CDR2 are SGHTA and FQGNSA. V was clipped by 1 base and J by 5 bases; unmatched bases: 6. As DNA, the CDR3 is TGTGCCAGCAGCTTAGGCTACAGGGGGCGTCACGAGCAGTACTTC. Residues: CASSLGYRGRHEQYF.

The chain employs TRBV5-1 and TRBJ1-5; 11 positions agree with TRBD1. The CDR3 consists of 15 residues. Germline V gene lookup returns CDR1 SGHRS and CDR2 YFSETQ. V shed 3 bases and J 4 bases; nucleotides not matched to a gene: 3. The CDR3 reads CASSYGTGGNQPQHF. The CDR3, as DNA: TGCGCCAGCAGCTACGGGACAGGGGGAAATCAGCCCCAGCATTTT.

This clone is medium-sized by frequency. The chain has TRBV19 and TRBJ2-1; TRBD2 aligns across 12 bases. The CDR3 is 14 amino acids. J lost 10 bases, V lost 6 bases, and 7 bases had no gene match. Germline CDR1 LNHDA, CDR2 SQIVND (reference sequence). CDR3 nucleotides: TGTGCCAGTAGGGACCTCGGGACTAGCGGGGAGCAGTTCTTC. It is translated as CASRDLGTSGEQFF. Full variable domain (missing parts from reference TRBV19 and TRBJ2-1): DGGITQSPKYLFRKEGQNVTLSCEQNLNHDAMYWYRQDPGQGLRLIYYSQIVNDFQKGDIAEGYSVSREKKESFPLTVTSAQKNPTAFYLCASRDLGTSGEQFFGPGTRLTVL.

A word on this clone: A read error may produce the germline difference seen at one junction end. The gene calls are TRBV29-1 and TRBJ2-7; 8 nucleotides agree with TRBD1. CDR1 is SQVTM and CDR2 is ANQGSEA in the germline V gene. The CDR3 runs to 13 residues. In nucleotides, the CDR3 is TGCAGCGTTGATCCAGGGGGCGCCTACCAGCAGTACTTC. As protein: CSVDPGGAYQQYF.

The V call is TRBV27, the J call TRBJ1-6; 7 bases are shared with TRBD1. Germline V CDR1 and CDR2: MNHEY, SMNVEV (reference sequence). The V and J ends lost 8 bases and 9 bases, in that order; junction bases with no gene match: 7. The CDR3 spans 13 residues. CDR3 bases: TGTGCCAGCTCTGACAGGGCAGCTTCACCCCTCCACTTT. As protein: CASSDRAASPLHF.